Reported below is one T cell receptor (beta chain). Its specificity is not known. This entry belongs to a study of CD4+ T cells in melanoma. Study-wide results and caveats: Reportedly, melanoma neoantigen-specific CD4+ T cells showed varied differentiation states. A reported correlation linked neoantigen-specific CD4+ T cells to CD8+, macrophage and B cell function.

TCRdb keeps only in-frame clones here, not all; method: immunoSEQ multiplex PCR. The repertoire consists of about 15,000 clones, with approximately 88% occurring once and the leading ten covering 6.4%. From germline, CDR1 is ENHRY and CDR2 SYGVKD. Deletions cut 3 bases from V and 0 bases from J, with 9 bases between. The CDR3 length is 15 residues. Sequences were obtained from cells from a culture (not recorded whether cultured in vitro). The chain uses TRBV10-3 and TRBJ2-4; D possibly uses TRBD1 or TRBD2 (5 bases each). This sequence originates from a human donor with melanoma. CDR3: CAISDPGTAKNIQYF. Here the CDR3 DNA reads TGTGCCATCAGTGACCCCGGGACAGCCAAAAACATTCAGTACTTC.